This T cell receptor (beta chain) was identified during a study of T cell responses to AZD1222 COVID-19 vaccine. Data came from immunoSEQ multiplex PCR; TCRdb stores just in-frame clones and leaves some out. The table includes some 120,000 clones, 80% to 90% detected once. As concerns this clone: Its cognate antigen is unknown.

Study results and limitations: Spike was spanned by vaccine-associated CD4 TCRs, with dominance at 160-218 and 743-854.

Germline values: CDR1 KGHSH, CDR2 LQKENI. This CDR3 has 17 residues. V lost 0 bases and J lost 0, with 12 bases in between. Sequencing used peripheral blood, obtained 28 days after the second AZD1222 dose. The clonotype originates from an adult who received the AZD1222 COVID-19 vaccine. V usage is TRBV18 and J usage is TRBJ1-5, with unresolved D. CDR3 sequence (DNA): TGTGCCAGCTCACCACCGGTGGGAGCCTCTAGCAATCAGCCCCAGCATTTT. Translation gives CASSPPVGASSNQPQHF.